The 29 T cell receptor beta chains below come from one sample, sequenced in a study of OX40 agonist ivuxolimab in advanced cancers. Sequencing was performed with immunoSEQ multiplex PCR; in TCRdb, only in-frame clones are kept and a portion is missing. The table records under 65,000 clones, about 86% of them present only once. Sequencing was performed on CD4+ or CD8+ T cells sorted from blood, taken in a trial of the OX40 agonist ivuxolimab. Every receptor here comes from an adult with an advanced solid tumor such as melanoma, head and neck, liver or kidney cancer.

The chain links TRBV6-1 to TRBJ1-3, with a tentative D call TRBD1 (6 bases). CDR1 MNHNS and CDR2 SASEGT come from the germline V gene. This CDR3 region has 14 residues. The V gene lost 4 bases and the J gene lost 4 bases, with 11 bases spanning the gap. The DNA for the CDR3 is TGTGCCAGCAGTGTGTCGACAGGAGGAAACACCATATATTTT. Translating gives CASSVSTGGNTIYF.

This rearrangement joins TRBV10-1 to TRBJ1-2; the match to TRBD1 covers 9 bases. The length of the CDR3 is 13 residues. Trimming removed 5 bases from V and 5 bases from J; junction bases left unmatched: 3. Germline CDR1 WNHNN, CDR2 SYGVQD (reference sequence). The CDR3 reads CASSIGQGYGYTF. The CDR3 coding sequence is TGCGCCAGCAGTATCGGACAGGGGTATGGCTACACCTTC.

Turning to this clone: Within the sample, other DNA sequences also encode this same CDR3. V usage is TRBV18 and J usage is TRBJ2-5; D not resolved. This CDR3 has 11 amino acids. Trimming removed 2 bases at V and 5 bases at J, with 3 bases between. The germline V gene has CDR1 KGHSH and CDR2 LQKENI. This CDR3 reads CASSPGETQYF. In nucleotides, the CDR3 is TGTGCCAGCTCACCAGGCGAGACCCAGTACTTC.

In regard to this clone: At one end the junction does not follow the germline gene, possibly because of a read error. The chain combines TRBV7-3 with TRBJ2-5; D assignment may be TRBD1 or TRBD2 (5 bases each). Germline V CDR1 and CDR2: SGHTA, FQGTGA. This CDR3 contains 13 residues. The CDR3 region has the DNA TGTGCCAGCAGCTTAAAGCTGGGGGAGAACCAGTACTTC. This translates into CASSLKLGENQYF.

V gene TRBV2 combines with J gene TRBJ2-1; 7 bases fit TRBD1. The V gene end was trimmed by 6 bases and the J gene end by 6 bases; junction bases not matched to a gene: 14. Germline V gene sequence: CDR1 SNHLY, CDR2 FYNNEI. The CDR3 sequence is 16 residues long. The CDR3 bases are TGTGCCAGCAGCCTCTGGACCGACAGGGCGGGCAATGAGCAGTTCTTC. Protein product: CASSLWTDRAGNEQFF.

The gene calls are TRBV28 and TRBJ1-2; D not certain. The CDR3 loop spans 12 amino acids. Looked up from germline, CDR1 is MDHEN and CDR2 is SYDVKM. CDR3 residues: CASASSRYGYTF. The DNA of the CDR3 is TGTGCTAGTGCATCCAGTCGGTATGGCTACACCTTC.

This clone was detected only a few times. V usage is TRBV28 and J usage is TRBJ1-5; D is unclear. Germline V gene sequence: CDR1 MDHEN, CDR2 SYDVKM. The V end lost 6 bases, the J end lost 2 bases, and 5 bases lay between the germline ends. The CDR3 extends over 12 amino acids. DNA for the CDR3: TGTGCCAGCAGGGCGGGCAATCAGCCCCAGCATTTT. It encodes CASRAGNQPQHF.

The V gene is TRBV30, the J gene TRBJ2-7, with D perhaps matching TRBD2 (7 bases). Trimming took off 8 bases at V and 3 bases at J, with 17 bases between the two ends. This CDR3 region has 13 residues. CDR1 GTSNPN and CDR2 SVGIG come from the germline V gene (reference sequence). The CDR3 loop reads CAVAWGGRYEQYF. In DNA, the CDR3 is TGTGCCGTGGCCTGGGGGGGCCGCTACGAGCAGTACTTC.

This clone is a singleton in its sample. The genes are TRBV10-2 and TRBJ1-5, with D unclear. Per the germline V gene, CDR1 is WSHSY and CDR2 is SAAADI. Trimming took off 4 bases at V and 3 bases at J, with 7 bases between the two ends. The CDR3 runs 13 residues. The CDR3 DNA is TGCGCCAGCAGTGGGCAGCCCAATCAGCCCCAGCATTTT. Residues: CASSGQPNQPQHF.

V usage is TRBV19 and J usage is TRBJ1-2, with 9 bases identical to TRBD1. Looked up from germline, CDR1 is LNHDA and CDR2 is SQIVND (reference sequence). V was clipped by 6 bases and J by 4 bases; unmatched bases: 9. The CDR3 sequence is 15 residues long. The CDR3 is CASSGQGFGIYGYTF. CDR3 DNA sequence: TGTGCCAGTAGCGGACAGGGGTTTGGCATCTATGGCTACACCTTC.

This chain joins TRBV7-9 and TRBJ2-7; the match to TRBD2 covers 15 bases. Trimming took 5 bases from V and 6 from J; bases not matched to a gene: 5. Germline CDR1 and CDR2: SEHNR and FQNEAQ (reference sequence). The CDR3 loop spans 15 amino acids. Written as DNA, the CDR3 is TGTGCCAGCAGCATCGGGACTAGCGGGGGGCCCGAGCAGTACTTC. Translation gives CASSIGTSGGPEQYF. Filled out from reference TRBV7-9 and TRBJ2-7, the complete variable domain reads DTGVSQNPRHKITKRGQNVTFRCDPISEHNRLYWYRQTLGQGPEFLTYFQNEAQLEKSRLLSDRFSAERPKGSFSTLEIQRTEQGDSAMYLCASSIGTSGGPEQYFGPGTRLTVT.

This rearrangement joins TRBV19 to TRBJ1-5, with 7 nucleotides matching TRBD1. V dropped 5 bases and J dropped 4; count of bases not matched to a gene: 5. This CDR3 is 14 amino acids long. Germline lookup yields CDR1 LNHDA and CDR2 SQIVND (reference sequence). The CDR3 spells CASSLARGNQPQHF. As DNA, the CDR3 is TGTGCCAGTAGTTTGGCCAGGGGGAATCAGCCCCAGCATTTT.

The chain employs TRBV6-5 and TRBJ1-1; D remains ambiguous. The CDR3 contains 14 residues. The V gene lost 8 bases and the J gene lost 1 base, with 14 bases spanning the gap. Germline lookup yields CDR1 MNHEY and CDR2 SVGAGI. CDR3 residues: CASGPSGWNTEAFF. The CDR3, as DNA: TGTGCCAGCGGCCCCAGTGGGTGGAACACTGAAGCTTTCTTT.

The V and J genes are TRBV11-2 and TRBJ2-5; 7 positions agree with TRBD2. The CDR3 consists of 15 residues. Trimming took 0 bases from V and 4 from J; bases not matched to a gene: 5. Germline loops: CDR1 SGHAT, CDR2 FQNNGV. Here the CDR3 DNA reads TGTGCCAGCAGCTTAGAGGGGGGGGGTCCAGAGACCCAGTACTTC. Residues: CASSLEGGGPETQYF.

This clone was detected once. V usage is TRBV10-3 and J usage is TRBJ1-5; D unresolved. The V gene's germline CDR1 is ENHRY and CDR2 SYGVKD. The V gene lost 2 bases and the J gene lost 4 bases, with 6 bases spanning the gap. The CDR3 consists of 13 residues. CDR3 residues: CAISEGPNQPQHF. CDR3 nucleotide sequence: TGTGCCATCAGTGAGGGGCCTAATCAGCCCCAGCATTTT.

This clone has just one count. CDR3 in amino acids: CASSLGERGYTF. CDR3 nucleotides: TGTGCCAGCAGCTTGGGGGAGAGGGGCTACACCTTC. The J gene is TRBJ1-2, the V gene TRBV11-2; TRBD1 is a possible D gene (5 bases). The CDR3 consists of 12 residues. Germline CDR1 reads SGHAT; CDR2 reads FQNNGV. Trimming left V 3 bases short and J 8 bases short, with 10 bases between.

The chain links TRBV7-8 to TRBJ2-5; tentatively, D is TRBD1 (5 bases). V gave up 3 bases and J gave up 5 bases, with 16 bases separating them. Germline V lookup: CDR1 SGHVS, CDR2 FQNEAQ. The CDR3 has 15 residues. CDR3 residues: CASSFSTPRGETQYF. The CDR3 DNA sequence: TGTGCCAGCAGCTTTTCTACACCTAGGGGCGAGACCCAGTACTTC.

The chain has TRBV4-1 and TRBJ1-5; no clear D. Per the germline V gene, CDR1 is MGHRA and CDR2 is YSYEKL. V was cut by 0 bases and J by 9 bases, with 6 bases left in between. The length of the CDR3 is 12 residues. In DNA form, the CDR3 reads TGCGCCAGCAGCCAAGAGGTGGGGCCCCAGCATTTT. This sequence encodes CASSQEVGPQHF.

J is TRBJ1-2 and V is TRBV7-2; a weak D match, TRBD1 (6 bases). The V end was cut by 5 bases, the J end by 7 bases, with 17 bases between. Germline CDR1 SGHTA, CDR2 FQGNSA. The CDR3 is 14 residues long. CDR3 loop: CASSPGGGVFGYTF. CDR3 nucleotide sequence: TGTGCCAGCAGCCCAGGAGGGGGGGTTTTTGGCTACACCTTC. Drawing the rest from reference TRBV7-2 and TRBJ1-2, the complete variable domain is GAGVSQSPSNKVTEKGKDVELRCDPISGHTALYWYRQSLGQGLEFLIYFQGNSAPDKSGLPSDRFSAERTGGSVSTLTIQRTQQEDSAVYLCASSPGGGVFGYTFGSGTRLTVV.

This clone has just a few counts. J is TRBJ2-7 and V is TRBV19; D remains unclear. CDR3 size: 14 residues. Trimming took 3 bases from V and 6 from J, leaving 15 bases between them. Germline CDR1 reads LNHDA; CDR2 reads SQIVND (reference sequence). DNA of the CDR3: TGTGCCAGTAGTATGAACGGGCTCCAGACCGAGCAGTACTTC. Residues: CASSMNGLQTEQYF.

The rearrangement links TRBV6-1 to TRBJ1-5, with a possible D match to TRBD1 (5 bases). From germline, CDR1 is MNHNS and CDR2 SASEGT. The CDR3 has 16 amino acids. V was cut by 3 bases and J by 0 bases, with 12 bases left in between. The CDR3 spells CASSDHRPNSNQPQHF. In nucleotides, the CDR3 is TGTGCCAGCAGTGACCACAGGCCCAATAGCAATCAGCCCCAGCATTTT.

This chain uses TRBV6-5 with TRBJ1-1, with D perhaps matching TRBD1 (5 bases). CDR3 size: 12 residues. Trimming cost V 3 bases and J 6 bases, with 8 bases left between them. Germline V lookup: CDR1 MNHEY, CDR2 SVGAGI. In DNA, the CDR3 is TGTGCCAGCAGTTATTTGGGGGCTGAAGCTTTCTTT. This sequence encodes CASSYLGAEAFF.

This clone occurred once. The gene calls are TRBV27 and TRBJ2-5, with D perhaps matching TRBD1 (6 bases). CDR1 is MNHEY, CDR2 SMNVEV, per germline (reference sequence). V was pared by 2 bases and J by 4 bases, with 11 bases between. The CDR3 extends over 14 amino acids. This CDR3 reads CASSLSQGSETQYF. CDR3 sequence (DNA): TGTGCCAGCAGTTTAAGTCAGGGGTCAGAGACCCAGTACTTC.

The chain joins TRBV19 to TRBJ2-2, with TRBD2 matching over 9 bases. Germline V gene data show CDR1 as LNHDA and CDR2 as SQIVND (reference sequence). Trimming removed 9 bases from V and 8 bases from J; junction bases left unmatched: 13. The CDR3 contains 15 residues. The chain's CDR3 is CASLTSGRTGGELFF. The CDR3 DNA reads as TGTGCCAGCCTCACTAGCGGGCGGACCGGGGGGGAGCTGTTTTTT.

This clone was seen more than once but under ten times. This rearrangement joins TRBV2 to TRBJ2-7; either TRBD1 or TRBD2 may fit D (5 bases each). Germline CDR1 and CDR2: SNHLY and FYNNEI. The CDR3 has 12 amino acids. Trimming cost V 7 bases and J 0 bases, with 7 bases left between them. CDR3 DNA: TGTGCCAGCAACGGGGCCTCCTACGAGCAGTACTTC. The encoded protein is CASNGASYEQYF.

J is TRBJ2-1 and V is TRBV11-2; 9 positions agree with TRBD1. Per the germline V gene, CDR1 is SGHAT and CDR2 is FQNNGV. Trimming at V came to 2 bases and at J to 9 bases, leaving 8 bases not matched to a gene. The CDR3 extends over 15 amino acids. The CDR3 DNA sequence: TGTGCCAGCAGCTTACGGTGGACAGGGGATAGTGAGCAGTTCTTC. Translating gives CASSLRWTGDSEQFF.

The genes are TRBV5-1 and TRBJ2-4, with 9 bases fitting TRBD1. The germline CDR1 and CDR2 sequences are SGHRS and YFSETQ. After removal of 4 bases from V and 5 bases from J, the junction contained 1 base not matched to a gene. CDR3 length: 13 amino acids. For the CDR3, the DNA is TGCGCCAGCAGCACAGGGGGCGAAAACATTCAGTACTTC. It yields the protein CASSTGGENIQYF. Full variable domain (rest looked up from reference TRBV5-1 and TRBJ2-4): KAGVTQTPRYLIKTRGQQVTLSCSPISGHRSVSWYQQTPGQGLQFLFEYFSETQRNKGNFPGRFSGRQFSNSRSEMNVSTLELGDSALYLCASSTGGENIQYFGAGTRLSVL.

The chain employs TRBV14 and TRBJ1-1; 10 bases fit TRBD1. V was clipped by 4 bases and J by 5 bases; unmatched bases: 7. The CDR3 consists of 15 residues. Germline V CDR1 and CDR2: SGHDN, FVKESK. CDR3 bases: TGTGCCAGCAGCCTCCGGACAGGGGGGTCGACTGAAGCTTTCTTT. Its protein product is CASSLRTGGSTEAFF.

The V and J genes are TRBV28 and TRBJ2-7, with no clear D. Germline CDR1 is MDHEN and CDR2 is SYDVKM. The CDR3 loop spans 12 amino acids. The V end was cut by 6 bases, the J end by 3 bases, with 9 bases between. In DNA, the CDR3 is TGTGCCAGCAGGCCGACGGTCTACGAGCAGTACTTC. Its protein is CASRPTVYEQYF.